In this sample, the clone carrying this T cell receptor (beta chain) turned up many times. Axillary draining lymph nodes of breast cancer patients supplied the node samples. This sample was included in a study of breast tumors, draining lymph nodes, adjacent tissues. Trimming cost V 0 bases and J 2 bases, with 9 bases left between them. Germline CDR1 SGHKS, CDR2 YYEKEE (reference sequence). The CDR3 has 15 amino acids. TCRdb used MiXCR to reprocess the multiplex PCR reads, holding one entry per CDR3 protein. The sample carries 200,000 to 250,000 distinct CDR3 sequences, approximately 36% recorded once.

The sequence was collected from a female donor with breast cancer. Some clones in this sample may be carry-over from other donors' samples. The rearrangement uses TRBV5-5 and TRBJ1-3; D is unresolved. The sequencing sample was made of axillary lymph node tissue. The CDR3 protein is CASSLASDAGNTIYF. The CDR3 coding sequence is TGTGCCAGCAGCTTGGCGTCGGACGCTGGAAACACCATATATTTT.